A selection of T cell receptor beta chains follows, all from one sample in a study of cytomegalovirus exposure and HLA in healthy donors. Clones were read by immunoSEQ multiplex PCR, and TCRdb kept only the in-frame ones, dropping some. The data hold 80,000 or so clones, with approximately 66% observed a single time. Sequencing input: PBMCs. The receptors were gathered from a male donor in good health and CMV-seropositive. Each CDR3 is given with its conserved first and last residue. The order of the fields is CDR3 DNA, CDR3 protein, V gene, CDR3 length, J gene, clone size, D gene. A D gene is named only where the DNA matches it firmly. Only part of the rows carry a size: once, few, many, or a class if the clone is expanded.

TGTGCCAGCAGCTCAAAGCATTATTGGGCAGGGGCGGCTGAAGCTTTCTTT | CASSSKHYWAGAAEAFF | TRBV21-1 | 17 | TRBJ1-1 | - | -
TGTGCCTGGAGTCGAATCGCCGGGACTAGCGCGAGCTCCTACAATGAGCAGTTCTTC | CAWSRIAGTSASSYNEQFF | TRBV30 | 19 | TRBJ2-1 | few | TRBD2
TGTGCCAGCAGCTTGTCCGACTATGAGCAGTTCTTC | CASSLSDYEQFF | TRBV7-9 | 12 | TRBJ2-1 | few | -
TGTGCCAGCAGCTCTAGGACTAGCTGGGATACGCAGTATTTT | CASSSRTSWDTQYF | TRBV7-8 | 14 | TRBJ2-3 | few | TRBD2
TGTGCCAGTCAACTCCCAAGCAATCAGCCCCAGCATTTT | CASQLPSNQPQHF | TRBV28 | 13 | TRBJ1-5 | - | -